Listed below are T cell receptor beta chains from one sample, sequenced in a study of shared clonotypes between healthy human individuals. TCRdb's copy holds only in-frame clones and misses some; the assay was immunoSEQ multiplex PCR. The table has 2 million to 2.5 million clones, almost 96% seen once. The specimen sequenced was naive CD4+ T cells sorted from blood. These receptors all come from a young man in good health. CDR3s include the opening cysteine and the closing phenylalanine or tryptophan. D genes are given only for firm matches. Some rows have no size entry. The others give once, few or many, or a class for an expanded clone.

14 | TRBJ2-1 | TRBV19 | . | . | CASSIENGGNEQFF | TGTGCCAGTAGTATAGAAAATGGCGGGAATGAGCAGTTCTTC
14 | TRBJ2-5 | TRBV5-1 | . | . | CASSSGLAGETQYF | TGCGCCAGCAGCTCGGGACTTGCAGGGGAGACCCAGTACTTC
15 | TRBJ2-7 | TRBV7-2 | once | TRBD2 | CASSSTSGRAYEQYF | TGTGCCAGCAGCTCAACTAGCGGGAGGGCCTACGAGCAGTACTTC
14 | TRBJ1-2 | TRBV5-4 | . | . | CASSLMGAPYGYTF | TGTGCCAGCAGCTTGATGGGGGCTCCCTATGGCTACACCTTC
13 | TRBJ1-2 | TRBV18 | . | . | CASSLQGFYGYTF | TGTGCCAGCTCATTACAGGGCTTCTATGGCTACACCTTC
17 | TRBJ2-5 | TRBV4-2 | . | TRBD2 | CASSQEEAGVIGETQYF | TGTGCCAGCAGCCAAGAGGAAGCGGGGGTGATAGGAGAGACCCAGTACTTC
14 | TRBJ2-7 | TRBV10-2 | . | TRBD2 | CASRLAGGPGEQYF | TGCGCCAGCAGACTAGCGGGAGGGCCAGGCGAGCAGTACTTC
13 | TRBJ1-5 | TRBV19 | . | . | CASSKDSNQPQHF | TGTGCCAGTAGTAAGGACAGCAATCAGCCCCAGCATTTT
14 | TRBJ1-4 | TRBV19 | . | . | CASSMRGANEKLFF | TGTGCCAGTAGTATGCGGGGGGCTAATGAAAAACTGTTTTTT
13 | TRBJ2-7 | TRBV6-6 | . | TRBD1 | CASSSQGDYEQYF | TGTGCCAGCAGTTCTCAGGGGGACTACGAGCAGTACTTC
14 | TRBJ2-7 | TRBV9 | . | . | CASSPEGSSYEQYF | TGTGCCAGCAGCCCAGAGGGGAGCTCCTACGAGCAGTACTTC
14 | TRBJ1-3 | TRBV30 | . | . | CAWKGDGSGNTIYF | TGTGCCTGGAAGGGAGACGGGTCTGGAAACACCATATATTTT
16 | TRBJ1-1 | TRBV30 | . | . | CAWRPTLQLMNTEAFF | TGTGCCTGGAGACCAACTTTACAGCTCATGAACACTGAAGCTTTCTTT
16 | TRBJ2-1 | TRBV29-1 | . | TRBD2 | CSVIRTSGGPQNEQFF | TGCAGCGTCATAAGGACTAGCGGGGGACCTCAGAATGAGCAGTTCTTC
15 | TRBJ2-7 | TRBV5-1 | . | . | CASGATGTDPREQYF | TGCGCCAGCGGTGCGACAGGAACCGATCCTCGCGAGCAGTACTTC
13 | TRBJ2-5 | TRBV2 | . | TRBD2 | CASSSGGLETQYF | TGTGCCAGCAGCTCGGGAGGGCTAGAGACCCAGTACTTC
17 | TRBJ2-1 | TRBV19 | . | TRBD2 | CASSTSQTSGRAVEQFF | TGTGCCAGTAGCACGTCCCAAACTAGCGGGAGGGCCGTTGAGCAGTTCTTC
14 | TRBJ1-2 | TRBV10-3 | . | . | CAISTRGEAYGYTF | TGTGCCATCAGTACCCGGGGAGAGGCATATGGCTACACCTTC
14 | TRBJ1-2 | TRBV6-5 | . | . | CASRDDRGSYGYTF | TGTGCCAGCAGGGACGATCGGGGTTCCTATGGCTACACCTTC
13 | TRBJ1-6 | TRBV5-4 | . | . | CASSLGGNSPLHF | TGTGCCAGCAGCTTAGGGGGAAATTCACCCCTCCACTTT